Sequencing of this T cell receptor beta chain was carried out in a study of CD8 T cells in Susac syndrome. Study-level information: At blood draw, Susac syndrome patients were therapy-naive, on corticosteroids, or on intravenous immunoglobulin alone. Study-level results: The study's TCR sequencing and HLA analysis drew on a certain number of individuals. That number was acknowledged as relatively small.

CD8+ and CD4+ T cells from blood underwent TCR beta sequencing, which was carried out in a high-throughput format. The CDR3 contains 13 residues. V dropped 3 bases and J dropped 0 bases, with 3 bases sitting between them. Germline V CDR1 and CDR2: LGHDT, YNNKEL (reference sequence). Concerning this clonotype itself: The antigen is unknown.

An input of about 0.5 to 1 ug of RNA was subjected to reverse transcription using random hexamers. By means of immunoSEQ multiplex PCR, TCR beta CDR3 spanning 54 Vbeta and 13 Jbeta underwent amplification. TCRdb recomputed calls from the immunoSEQ multiplex PCR reads with MiXCR, one row per CDR3 protein. This table holds 150,000 to 160,000 distinct CDR3 sequences, approximately 95% found once. The material sequenced was CD4+ T cells from PBMCs. The chain recombines TRBV3-1 with TRBJ2-4; the D is unclear. The receptor comes from a human donor with Susac syndrome. CDR3 region: CASSHGAKNIQYF. DNA for the CDR3: TGTGCCAGCAGCCATGGAGCCAAAAACATTCAGTACTTC.